This TCR beta chain originates from a study of radiation and T cells in renal cell carcinoma. The V end was cut by 1 base, the J end by 4 bases, with 8 bases between. CDR1 is GTSNPN and CDR2 is SVGIG in the germline V gene (reference sequence). This CDR3 has 13 amino acids. Sample time point: baseline pretreatment blood. Treatment described: 15 Gy SBRT to primary tumor, nephrectomy 4 weeks later. Serial blood draws occurred at baseline and 2 and 4 weeks post-SBRT. General study results and limits: Top tumor clonotypes rose in blood 2 weeks post-radiation, then contracted.

Sequenced by immunoSEQ multiplex PCR; TCRdb stores in-frame clones only, minus some. The table includes 150,000 or so clones, 88% detected once. As for this clone: Its antigen is not identified.

This sequence joins TRBV30 and TRBJ2-1, with D unresolved. The specimen comprised blood, sampled from a patient whose treatment included radiotherapy and nephrectomy. The TCR originated in a woman in her 70s with renal cell carcinoma. CDR3 in DNA: TGTGCCTGGAGTGCCCTACAATACAATGAGCAGTTCTTC. As protein: CAWSALQYNEQFF.